This T cell receptor (beta chain) was recorded in a study of blood T cell repertoires in COVID-19. As for the study in general: In each case, the material was cDNA or gDNA derived from T cells, B-cell-depleted T cells, or PBMCs.

This clone was seen once. Method: immunoSEQ multiplex PCR; TCRdb's copy keeps in-frame clones and lacks some. The sample includes some 300,000 clones, 85% to 90% of them seen just once. This CDR3 is 14 amino acids long. Trimming shortened V by 5 bases and J by 8 bases, and 18 bases separated the two germline ends. Germline-derived CDR1 and CDR2 are PRHDT and FYEKMQ (reference sequence). The chain employs TRBV13 and TRBJ1-2; D might be TRBD1 (6 bases). The sequenced material came from PBMCs or T cells enriched from blood (not recorded which). This receptor was obtained from a woman in her forties or fifties who had been exposed to COVID-19. The DNA of the CDR3 is TGTGCCAGCAGCCTAAGCTACAGGGATTTAGGCTACACCTTC. It translates to CASSLSYRDLGYTF.